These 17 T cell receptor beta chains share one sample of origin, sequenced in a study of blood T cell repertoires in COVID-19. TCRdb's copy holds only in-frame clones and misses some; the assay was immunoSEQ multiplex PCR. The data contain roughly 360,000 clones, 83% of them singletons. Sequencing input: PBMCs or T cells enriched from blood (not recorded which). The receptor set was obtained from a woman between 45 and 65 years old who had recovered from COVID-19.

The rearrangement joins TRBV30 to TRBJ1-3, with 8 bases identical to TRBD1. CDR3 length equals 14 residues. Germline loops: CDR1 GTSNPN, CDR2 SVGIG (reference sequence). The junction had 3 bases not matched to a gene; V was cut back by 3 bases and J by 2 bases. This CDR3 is CAWRTGDAGNTIYF. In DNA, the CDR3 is TGTGCCTGGAGGACAGGGGACGCTGGAAACACCATATATTTT.

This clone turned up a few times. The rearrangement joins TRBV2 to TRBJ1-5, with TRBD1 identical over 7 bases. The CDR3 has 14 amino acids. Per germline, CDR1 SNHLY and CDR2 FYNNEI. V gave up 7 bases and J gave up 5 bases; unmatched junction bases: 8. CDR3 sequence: CASKPGQQYQPQHF. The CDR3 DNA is TGTGCCAGCAAGCCGGGACAGCAATATCAGCCCCAGCATTTT.

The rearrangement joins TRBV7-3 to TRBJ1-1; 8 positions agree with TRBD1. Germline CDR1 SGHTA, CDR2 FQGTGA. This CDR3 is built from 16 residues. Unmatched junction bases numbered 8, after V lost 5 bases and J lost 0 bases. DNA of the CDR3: TGTGCCAGCAGCCCCAGGGGGCGCGGGCTGAACACTGAAGCTTTCTTT. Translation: CASSPRGRGLNTEAFF. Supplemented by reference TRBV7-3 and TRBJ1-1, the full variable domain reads GAGVSQTPSNKVTEKGKYVELRCDPISGHTALYWYRQSLGQGPEFLIYFQGTGAADDSGLPNDRFFAVRPEGSVSTLKIQRTERGDSAVYLCASSPRGRGLNTEAFFGQGTRLTVV.

CDR3 in DNA: TGTGCCAGCAGCTCTTTGGGACTCCAAGAGACCCAGTACTTC. Amino acids: CASSSLGLQETQYF. V usage is TRBV7-2 and J usage is TRBJ2-5; a weak D match, TRBD2 (6 bases). Germline CDR1 SGHTA, CDR2 FQGNSA. The germline V and J ends were trimmed by 4 bases and 1 base, with 10 bases remaining between them. The CDR3 contains 14 residues. The complete variable domain, with remaining parts taken from reference TRBV7-2 and TRBJ2-5, reads GAGVSQSPSNKVTEKGKDVELRCDPISGHTALYWYRQSLGQGLEFLIYFQGNSAPDKSGLPSDRFSAERTGGSVSTLTIQRTQQEDSAVYLCASSSLGLQETQYFGPGTRLLVL.

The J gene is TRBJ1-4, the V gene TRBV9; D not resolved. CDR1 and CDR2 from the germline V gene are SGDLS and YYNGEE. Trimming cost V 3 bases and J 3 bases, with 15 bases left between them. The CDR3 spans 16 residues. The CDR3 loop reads CASSAQVRAANEKLFF. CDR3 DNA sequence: TGTGCCAGCAGCGCCCAGGTGAGGGCCGCTAATGAAAAACTGTTTTTT. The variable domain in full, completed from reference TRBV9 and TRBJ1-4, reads DSGVTQTPKHLITATGQRVTLRCSPRSGDLSVYWYQQSLDQGLQFLIQYYNGEERAKGNILERFSAQQFPDLHSELNLSSLELGDSALYFCASSAQVRAANEKLFFGSGTQLSVL.

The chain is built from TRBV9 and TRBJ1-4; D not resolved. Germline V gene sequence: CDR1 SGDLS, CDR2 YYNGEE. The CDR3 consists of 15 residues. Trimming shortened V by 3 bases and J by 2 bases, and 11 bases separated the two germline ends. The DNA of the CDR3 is TGTGCCAGCAGCGGCGGAGGGTTGACTAATGAAAAACTGTTTTTT. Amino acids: CASSGGGLTNEKLFF.

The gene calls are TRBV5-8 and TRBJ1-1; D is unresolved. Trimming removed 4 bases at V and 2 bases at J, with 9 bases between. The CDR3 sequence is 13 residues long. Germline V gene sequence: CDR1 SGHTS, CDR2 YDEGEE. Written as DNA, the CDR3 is TGTGCCAGCAGCCGTGTCAGAAACACTGAAGCTTTCTTT. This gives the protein CASSRVRNTEAFF.

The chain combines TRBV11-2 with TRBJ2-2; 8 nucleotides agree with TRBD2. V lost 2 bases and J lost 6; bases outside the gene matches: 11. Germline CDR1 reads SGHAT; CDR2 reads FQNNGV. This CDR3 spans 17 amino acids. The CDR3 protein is CASSLPRGSGIAGELFF. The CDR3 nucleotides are TGTGCCAGCAGCTTACCCCGAGGTAGCGGGATAGCCGGGGAGCTGTTTTTT.

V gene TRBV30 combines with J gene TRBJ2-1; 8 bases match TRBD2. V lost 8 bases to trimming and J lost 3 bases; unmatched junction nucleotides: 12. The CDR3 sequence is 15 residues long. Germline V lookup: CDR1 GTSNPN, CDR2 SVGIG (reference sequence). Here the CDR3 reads CAVRLAGRVYNEQFF. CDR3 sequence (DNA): TGTGCCGTACGGTTAGCGGGAAGGGTCTACAATGAGCAGTTCTTC.

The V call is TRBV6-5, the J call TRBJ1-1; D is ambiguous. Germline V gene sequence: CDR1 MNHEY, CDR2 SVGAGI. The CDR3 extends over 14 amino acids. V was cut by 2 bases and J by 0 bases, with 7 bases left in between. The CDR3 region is CASSYAMVNTEAFF. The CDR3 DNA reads TGTGCCAGCAGTTACGCGATGGTGAACACTGAAGCTTTCTTT.

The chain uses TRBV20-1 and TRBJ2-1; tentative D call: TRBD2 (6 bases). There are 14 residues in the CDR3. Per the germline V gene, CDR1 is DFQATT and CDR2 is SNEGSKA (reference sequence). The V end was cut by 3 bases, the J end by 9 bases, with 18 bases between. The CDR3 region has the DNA TGCAGTGCTAGTGAACTAGCAATTTTACGTGAGCAGTTCTTC. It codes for CSASELAILREQFF.

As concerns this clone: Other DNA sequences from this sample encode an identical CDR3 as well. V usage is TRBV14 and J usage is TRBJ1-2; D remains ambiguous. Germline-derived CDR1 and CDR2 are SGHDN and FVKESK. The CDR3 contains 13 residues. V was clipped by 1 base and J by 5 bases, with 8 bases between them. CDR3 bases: TGTGCCAGCAGCCAAGTTAGTTTATATGGCTACACCTTC. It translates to CASSQVSLYGYTF. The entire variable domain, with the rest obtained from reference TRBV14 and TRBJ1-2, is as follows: EAGVTQFPSHSVIEKGQTVTLRCDPISGHDNLYWYRRVMGKEIKFLLHFVKESKQDESGMPNNRFLAERTGGTYSTLKVQPAELEDSGVYFCASSQVSLYGYTFGSGTRLTVV.

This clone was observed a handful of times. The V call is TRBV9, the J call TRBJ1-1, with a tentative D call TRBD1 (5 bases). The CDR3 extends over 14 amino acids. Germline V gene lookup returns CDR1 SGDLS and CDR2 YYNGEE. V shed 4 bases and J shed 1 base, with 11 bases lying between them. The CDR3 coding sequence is TGTGCCAGCAGCTCGAGCGGGGGGAACACTGAAGCTTTCTTT. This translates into CASSSSGGNTEAFF.

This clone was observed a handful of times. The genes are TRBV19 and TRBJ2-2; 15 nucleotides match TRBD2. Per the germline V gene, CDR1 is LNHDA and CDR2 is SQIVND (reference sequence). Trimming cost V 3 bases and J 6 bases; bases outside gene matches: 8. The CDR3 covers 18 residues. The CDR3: CASSISTGLAGGPGELFF. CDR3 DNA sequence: TGTGCCAGTAGTATCTCCACGGGACTAGCGGGAGGCCCCGGGGAGCTGTTTTTT.

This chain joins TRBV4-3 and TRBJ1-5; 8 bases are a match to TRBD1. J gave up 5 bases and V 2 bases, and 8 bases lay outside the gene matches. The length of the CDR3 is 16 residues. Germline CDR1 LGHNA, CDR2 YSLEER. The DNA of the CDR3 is TGCGCCAGCAGCCAAAACAGGGGGTCGGTGGATCAGCCCCAGCATTTT. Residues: CASSQNRGSVDQPQHF.

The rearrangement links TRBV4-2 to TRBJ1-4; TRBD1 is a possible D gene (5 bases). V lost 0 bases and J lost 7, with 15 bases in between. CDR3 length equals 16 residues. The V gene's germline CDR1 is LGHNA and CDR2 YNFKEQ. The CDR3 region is CASSQELRGLAEKLFF. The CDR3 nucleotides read TGTGCCAGCAGCCAAGAACTGAGGGGACTTGCTGAAAAACTGTTTTTT.

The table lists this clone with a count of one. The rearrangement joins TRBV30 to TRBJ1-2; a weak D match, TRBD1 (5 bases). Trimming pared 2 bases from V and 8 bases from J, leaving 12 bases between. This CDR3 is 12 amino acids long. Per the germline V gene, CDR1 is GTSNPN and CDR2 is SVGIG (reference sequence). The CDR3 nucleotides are TGTGCCTGGAGTTCCCAGGGATCAGGCTACACCTTC. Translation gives CAWSSQGSGYTF.